One sample yielded the 15 T cell receptor beta chains listed below, sequenced in a study of regulatory T cells in long-lasting Graves disease. Specified time point: newly diagnosed GD, antithyroid drugs for less than 3 months. The authors made the TCR library using RNA they extracted from PBMCs. Building the TCR beta libraries relied on iRepertoire HTBI primers, and CDR3 regions underwent Arm-PCR. MiXCR was run by TCRdb on the multiplex PCR reads, yielding one entry per CDR3 protein. This sample yields about 620,000 distinct CDR3 sequences, of which about 15% are seen a single time; under 20% belongs to the top ten. The sample was also reused in another study, on T cells in Graves' hyperthyroidism and ophthalmopathy.

Sequencing was performed on peripheral blood mononuclear cells (PBMCs), taken at new diagnosis, from a patient treated with antithyroid drugs. These receptors were obtained from a woman under 40 with Graves disease.

This clonotype showed up just a few times. V is TRBV10-3 and J is TRBJ1-2; D gene unclear. Germline assignment: CDR1 ENHRY and CDR2 SYGVKD. This CDR3 comprises 10 residues. The V end lost 11 bases, the J end lost 3 bases, and 7 bases lay between the germline ends. The CDR3 loop reads CAAVYYGYTF. The CDR3 nucleotides read TGTGCCGCCGTATACTATGGCTACACCTTC.

This clonotype was recorded at least ten times. The V call is TRBV28, the J call TRBJ2-7; D is uncertain. Germline assignment: CDR1 MDHEN and CDR2 SYDVKM. Trimming removed 5 bases from V and 6 bases from J, with 8 bases in between. This CDR3 is built from 11 residues. The DNA of the CDR3 is TGTGCCAGCAGTCTAAGGCGCGAGCAGTACTTC. It specifies CASSLRREQYF.

A few counts support this clonotype. This chain joins TRBV20-1 and TRBJ2-7, with 8 bases lining up with TRBD1. The V gene end was trimmed by 8 bases and the J gene end by 1 base; junction bases not matched to a gene: 4. Per the germline V gene, CDR1 is DFQATT and CDR2 is SNEGSKA (reference sequence). The CDR3 runs 12 residues. CDR3 bases: TGCAGTCCCAGGGGGCCTTCCTACGAGCAGTACTTC. It translates to CSPRGPSYEQYF.

This clonotype was detected ten times or more. This sequence joins TRBV24-1 and TRBJ2-1, with TRBD1 identical over 9 bases. The CDR3 loop spans 16 amino acids. CDR1 and CDR2 (germline): KGHDR, SFDVKD. The V segment lost 1 base and the J segment 7 bases; nucleotides outside the gene matches: 7. This chain's CDR3 is CATSDFWGQGKNEQFF. The CDR3 nucleotides are TGTGCCACCAGTGATTTTTGGGGACAGGGAAAGAATGAGCAGTTCTTC.

This chain links TRBV19 with TRBJ1-2, with 10 bases lining up with TRBD1. Trimming cost V 7 bases and J 6 bases; bases outside gene matches: 8. Germline CDR1 reads LNHDA; CDR2 reads SQIVND (reference sequence). There are 14 residues in the CDR3. DNA of the CDR3: TGTGCCAGTACCCGACAGGGGGCGATTGATGGCTACACCTTC. This sequence encodes CASTRQGAIDGYTF.

This clonotype was observed at least ten times. V gene TRBV20-1 combines with J gene TRBJ2-7; TRBD2 is a possible D gene (6 bases). Trimming left V 3 bases short and J 3 bases short, with 9 bases between. This CDR3 is 12 amino acids long. The V gene's germline CDR1 is DFQATT and CDR2 SNEGSKA (reference sequence). This CDR3 reads CSASGRDYEQYF. CDR3 nucleotide sequence: TGCAGTGCTAGTGGGCGGGACTACGAGCAGTACTTC.

This clonotype was seen many times. The V and J genes are TRBV7-9 and TRBJ2-2; TRBD1 matches at 9 bases. Germline V gene sequence: CDR1 SEHNR, CDR2 FQNEAQ (reference sequence). V lost 5 bases, J lost 8 bases, and 12 bases stayed unmatched. The CDR3 is 16 residues long. CDR3 region: CASSQTGGPSGGELFF. DNA for the CDR3: TGTGCCAGCAGCCAGACAGGGGGTCCGTCTGGTGGGGAGCTGTTTTTT.

The chain links TRBV18 to TRBJ2-7; no firm D call. V shed 3 bases and J shed 2 bases, with 11 bases lying between them. This CDR3 region has 14 residues. Per the germline V gene, CDR1 is KGHSH and CDR2 is LQKENI. Here the CDR3 reads CASSPEVDAYEQYF. In nucleotides, the CDR3 is TGTGCCAGCTCACCCGAGGTTGACGCCTACGAGCAGTACTTC.

This clonotype was seen repeatedly, ten times or more. The V gene is TRBV30, the J gene TRBJ1-3, with D maybe TRBD1 (6 bases). Trimming shortened V by 1 base and J by 2 bases, and 15 bases separated the two germline ends. Germline values: CDR1 GTSNPN, CDR2 SVGIG (reference sequence). CDR3 length equals 16 residues. The CDR3 nucleotides read TGTGCCTGGAGTGCCCTATCCGACAGGCCTGGAAACACCATATATTTT. This encodes CAWSALSDRPGNTIYF.

The chain combines TRBV28 with TRBJ1-6; D is uncertain. The V end lost 3 bases, the J end lost 5 bases, and 8 bases lay between the germline ends. The CDR3 sequence is 14 residues long. Germline CDR1 is MDHEN and CDR2 is SYDVKM. CDR3 nucleotides: TGTGCCAGCAGTTTGTGGAAAAATAATTCACCCCTCCACTTT. Protein product: CASSLWKNNSPLHF.

This clonotype was recorded many times. The gene calls are TRBV30 and TRBJ1-1, with no clear D. V was trimmed by 5 bases and J by 1 base, leaving 5 bases between them. Germline CDR1 GTSNPN, CDR2 SVGIG (reference sequence). The CDR3 has 11 residues. The CDR3 coding sequence is TGTGCCTGGGCCCCGAACACTGAAGCTTTCTTT. The encoded protein is CAWAPNTEAFF.

This chain connects TRBV29-1 to TRBJ1-2; D is undetermined. V was pared by 3 bases and J by 8 bases, with 22 bases between. The CDR3 is 15 amino acids. Per the germline V gene, CDR1 is SQVTM and CDR2 is ANQGSEA. In DNA form, the CDR3 reads TGCAGCGTTGAGGGTGAGGGTTTTAGGATGCGGGGCTACACCTTC. Translated: CSVEGEGFRMRGYTF.

The rearrangement links TRBV7-2 to TRBJ2-1; TRBD2 aligns across 11 bases. The CDR3 runs 20 residues. With 3 bases clipped from V and 8 bases from J, the junction kept 21 bases outside the gene matches. CDR1 and CDR2 (germline): SGHTA, FQGNSA. The CDR3 loop reads CASSLLPSGRYPAAKDEQFF. Written as DNA, the CDR3 is TGTGCCAGCAGCTTGTTGCCTAGCGGGAGGTACCCTGCGGCGAAGGATGAGCAGTTCTTC. The full variable domain, with the rest looked up from reference TRBV7-2 and TRBJ2-1, is GAGVSQSPSNKVTEKGKDVELRCDPISGHTALYWYRQSLGQGLEFLIYFQGNSAPDKSGLPSDRFSAERTGGSVSTLTIQRTQQEDSAVYLCASSLLPSGRYPAAKDEQFFGPGTRLTVL.

A note on this clonotype: A read error is likely, as this CDR3 ends without the conserved phenylalanine or tryptophan. V usage is TRBV6-1 and J usage is TRBJ2-3; D is possibly TRBD2 (5 bases). The CDR3 extends over 15 amino acids. Deletions cut 7 bases from V and 1 base from J, with 15 bases between. Germline values: CDR1 MNHNS, CDR2 SASEGT. The CDR3 region is CASNKDLIGTDTQYL. In nucleotides, the CDR3 is TGTGCCAGCAACAAGGACTTAATAGGCACAGATACGCAGTATCTT.

This clonotype was counted many times. The V and J genes are TRBV2 and TRBJ2-3, with D unresolved. Trimming stripped 10 bases from V and 1 base from J, with 15 bases between. CDR1 is SNHLY and CDR2 is FYNNEI in the germline V gene. The CDR3 has 14 amino acids. CDR3 nucleotide sequence: TGTGCCACCTCCGGGCCCGGAGGCACAGATACGCAGTATTTT. Protein sequence: CATSGPGGTDTQYF.